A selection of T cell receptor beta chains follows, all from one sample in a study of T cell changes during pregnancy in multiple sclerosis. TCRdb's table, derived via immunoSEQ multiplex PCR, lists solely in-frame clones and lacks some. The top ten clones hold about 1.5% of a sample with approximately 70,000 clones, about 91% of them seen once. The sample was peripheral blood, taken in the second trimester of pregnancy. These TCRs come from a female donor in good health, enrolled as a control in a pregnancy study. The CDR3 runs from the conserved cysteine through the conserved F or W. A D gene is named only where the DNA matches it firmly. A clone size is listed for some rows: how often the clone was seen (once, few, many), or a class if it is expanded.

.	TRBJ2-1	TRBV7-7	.	CASSLGTGTGNEQFF	TGTGCTAGCAGCTTAGGTACCGGAACGGGCAATGAGCAGTTCTTC
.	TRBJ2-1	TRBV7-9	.	CASGVQGIEQFF	TGTGCCAGCGGCGTCCAGGGGATTGAGCAGTTCTTC
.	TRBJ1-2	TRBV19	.	CASRAPGEKDRYGYTF	TGTGCCAGTAGGGCGCCAGGGGAAAAGGATCGCTATGGCTACACCTTC
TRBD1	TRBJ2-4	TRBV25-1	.	CASSGTGNIQYF	TGTGCCAGCAGTGGGACAGGAAACATTCAGTACTTC
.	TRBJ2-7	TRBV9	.	CASSGGSGYEQYF	TGTGCCAGCAGCGGCGGTAGCGGCTACGAGCAGTACTTC
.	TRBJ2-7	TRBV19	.	CASSSRDSTYEQYF	TGTGCCAGTAGTAGCCGGGACTCGACCTACGAGCAGTACTTC
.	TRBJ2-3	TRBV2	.	CASSAGWSTDTQYF	TGTGCCAGCAGTGCGGGGTGGAGCACAGATACGCAGTATTTT
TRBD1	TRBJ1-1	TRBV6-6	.	CASRHGTGFATEAFF	TGTGCCAGCAGGCACGGGACAGGCTTCGCCACTGAAGCTTTCTTT
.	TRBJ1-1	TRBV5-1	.	CASSLEVTNTEAFF	TGCGCCAGCAGCTTGGAAGTAACTAACACTGAAGCTTTCTTT
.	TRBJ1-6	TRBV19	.	CASNRGNSPLHF	TGTGCCAGTAACCGAGGGAATTCACCCCTCCACTTT
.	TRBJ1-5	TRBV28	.	CASSLEWGRSNQPQHF	TGTGCCAGCAGTTTAGAGTGGGGCCGGAGCAATCAGCCCCAGCATTTT
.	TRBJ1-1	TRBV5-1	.	CASSLDRRQLDTEAFF	TGCGCCAGCAGCCTGGACAGACGCCAACTGGACACTGAAGCTTTCTTT
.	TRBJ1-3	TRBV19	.	CASTTGSSGNTIYF	TGTGCCAGTACCACAGGCAGCTCTGGAAACACCATATATTTT
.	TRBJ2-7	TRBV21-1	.	CASSKWGSPGGDEQYF	TGTGCCAGCAGCAAATGGGGGTCACCGGGGGGGGACGAGCAGTACTTC
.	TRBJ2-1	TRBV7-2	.	CASSLGRVEQFF	TGTGCCAGCAGCTTAGGTCGAGTTGAGCAGTTCTTC
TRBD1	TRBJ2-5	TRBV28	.	CASSQGATQETQYF	TGTGCCAGCAGTCAGGGGGCGACCCAAGAGACCCAGTACTTC
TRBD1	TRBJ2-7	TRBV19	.	CASGNRGLSYEQYF	TGTGCCAGCGGGAACAGGGGGCTTAGCTACGAGCAGTACTTC
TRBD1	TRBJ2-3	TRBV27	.	CASSFTPEGQAILSTDTQYF	TGTGCCAGCAGTTTCACCCCCGAGGGACAGGCAATTCTAAGCACAGATACGCAGTATTTT
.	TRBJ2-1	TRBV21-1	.	CASSKVLQREIYEQFF	TGTGCCAGCAGCAAAGTTCTCCAGCGGGAGATATATGAGCAGTTCTTC
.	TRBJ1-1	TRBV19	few	CASSIARKGTEAFF	TGTGCCAGTAGTATTGCACGGAAGGGGACTGAAGCTTTCTTT
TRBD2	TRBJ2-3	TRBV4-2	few	CASSQGVAGGGSDTQYF	TGTGCCAGCAGCCAAGGTGTAGCGGGAGGAGGGTCAGATACGCAGTATTTT
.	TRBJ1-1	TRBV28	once	CASRPPGRGMTEAFF	TGTGCCAGCAGGCCCCCGGGACGGGGGATGACTGAAGCTTTCTTT
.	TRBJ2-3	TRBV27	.	CASRQGYTDTQYF	TGTGCCAGCCGGCAGGGATATACAGATACGCAGTATTTT
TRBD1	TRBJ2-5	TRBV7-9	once	CASSSFYGQGRLEETQYF	TGTGCCAGCAGCTCCTTCTATGGACAGGGGAGATTGGAAGAGACCCAGTACTTC
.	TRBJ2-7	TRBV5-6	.	CASSFEADSYEQYF	TGTGCCAGCAGCTTCGAGGCAGACTCCTACGAGCAGTACTTC
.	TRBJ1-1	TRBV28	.	CASSLSEALNTEAFF	TGTGCCAGCAGTTTATCAGAAGCGTTGAACACTGAAGCTTTCTTT
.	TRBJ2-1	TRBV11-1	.	CASSLVTSYGNEQFF	TGTGCCAGCAGCTTAGTTACTAGCTATGGCAATGAGCAGTTCTTC
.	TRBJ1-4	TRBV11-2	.	CASSLDSGGEKLFF	TGTGCCAGCAGCTTAGACTCAGGAGGGGAAAAACTGTTTTTT
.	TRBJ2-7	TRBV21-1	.	CASSKKGGYEQYF	TGTGCCAGCAGCAAAAAAGGAGGCTACGAGCAGTACTTC
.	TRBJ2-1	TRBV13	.	CASREAGTSNEQFF	TGTGCCAGCAGAGAGGCCGGTACTAGCAATGAGCAGTTCTTC
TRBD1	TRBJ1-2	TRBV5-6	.	CASSLGRGQGGTYGYTF	TGTGCCAGCAGCTTGGGGAGGGGACAGGGAGGGACTTATGGCTACACCTTC
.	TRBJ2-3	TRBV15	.	CATSPLAESTDTQYF	TGTGCCACCAGCCCCCTGGCGGAAAGCACAGATACGCAGTATTTT
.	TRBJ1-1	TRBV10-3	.	CATRGGSGTEAFF	TGTGCCACCCGGGGGGGATCGGGAACTGAAGCTTTCTTT
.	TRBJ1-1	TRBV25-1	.	CASTEIGDPGGRAFF	TGTGCCAGCACCGAGATTGGGGATCCCGGAGGTAGGGCTTTCTTT
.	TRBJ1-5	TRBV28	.	CASSSPRDLQGGEPQHF	TGTGCCAGCAGTTCCCCCCGGGACCTTCAGGGAGGTGAGCCCCAGCATTTT
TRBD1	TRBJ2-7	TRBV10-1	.	CASARGTGPFGEQYF	TGCGCCAGTGCGAGGGGGACAGGACCCTTTGGTGAGCAGTACTTC
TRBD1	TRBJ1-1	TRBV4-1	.	CASSQPGQGTEAFF	TGCGCCAGCAGCCAGCCGGGACAGGGTACTGAAGCTTTCTTT
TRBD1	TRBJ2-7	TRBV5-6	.	CASSYIRQGTYEQYF	TGTGCCAGCAGCTATATAAGACAGGGAACCTACGAGCAGTACTTC
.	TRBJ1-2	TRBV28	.	CASSSGQTYGYTF	TGTGCCAGCAGTTCTGGGCAGACCTATGGCTACACCTTC
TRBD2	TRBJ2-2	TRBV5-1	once	CASSLPLAGVSGELFF	TGCGCCAGCAGCTTGCCCCTAGCGGGAGTGTCCGGGGAGCTGTTTTTT
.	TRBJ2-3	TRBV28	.	CASSLVAGTDTQYF	TGTGCCAGCAGTTTAGTAGCTGGCACAGATACGCAGTATTTT
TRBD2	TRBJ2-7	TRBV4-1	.	CASSQGLSGRGGFHEQYF	TGCGCCAGCAGCCAAGGGTTAAGCGGGAGAGGCGGGTTCCACGAGCAGTACTTC
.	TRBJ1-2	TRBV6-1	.	CASSEPQGRLNYGYTF	TGTGCCAGCAGTGAACCCCAGGGCCGACTCAACTATGGCTACACCTTC
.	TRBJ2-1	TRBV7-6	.	CASSLMKQRSYNEQFF	TGTGCCAGCAGCTTAATGAAGCAACGATCCTACAATGAGCAGTTCTTC
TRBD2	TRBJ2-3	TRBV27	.	CASSPGRIAGADTQYF	TGTGCCAGCAGTCCGGGTAGGATAGCGGGAGCAGATACGCAGTATTTT
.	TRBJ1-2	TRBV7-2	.	CASSLAGWSGYTF	TGTGCCAGCAGCTTAGCGGGTTGGAGTGGCTACACCTTC